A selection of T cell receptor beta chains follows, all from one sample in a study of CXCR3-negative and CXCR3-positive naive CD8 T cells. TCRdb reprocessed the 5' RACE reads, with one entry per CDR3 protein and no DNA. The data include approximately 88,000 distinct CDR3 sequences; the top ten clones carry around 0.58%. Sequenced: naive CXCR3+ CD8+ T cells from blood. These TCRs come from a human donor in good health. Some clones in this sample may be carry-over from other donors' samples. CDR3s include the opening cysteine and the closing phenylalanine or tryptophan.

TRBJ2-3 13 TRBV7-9 CASSPWDPDTQYF
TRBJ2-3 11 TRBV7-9 CASGGTDTQYF
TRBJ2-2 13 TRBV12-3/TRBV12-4 CASRGGATGELFF
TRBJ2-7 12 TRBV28 CASRAGVYEQYF
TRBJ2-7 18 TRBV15 CATSRDPRRGTGDDEQYF
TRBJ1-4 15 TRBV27 CASRRTGTTNEKLFF
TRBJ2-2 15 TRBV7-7 CASSRHEGNTGELFF
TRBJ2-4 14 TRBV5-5 CASQGEKGKNIQYF
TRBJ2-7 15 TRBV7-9 CASSLVPDRDYEQCF
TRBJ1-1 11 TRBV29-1 CSFRGPTEAFF
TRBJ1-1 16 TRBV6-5 CASNLRGDLSDTEAFF
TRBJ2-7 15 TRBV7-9 CASSPRGAPRNEQYF
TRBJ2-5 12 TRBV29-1 CSVPRGSETQYF
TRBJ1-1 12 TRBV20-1 CSATSEGTEAFF
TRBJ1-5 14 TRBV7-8 CASSLNGGVQPQHF
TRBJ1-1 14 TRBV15 CATSRDGGNTEAFF
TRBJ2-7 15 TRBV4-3 CASSQVRREVYEQYF